Shown below are 11 T cell receptor beta chains from a single sample sequenced in a study of T cell responses to AZD1222 COVID-19 vaccine. Libraries were prepared by immunoSEQ multiplex PCR; TCRdb keeps only in-frame clonotypes and omits some of them. The sample lists 95,000 to 100,000 clones; over 75% were seen once. The specimen was peripheral blood, collected on day 0 of AZD1222 vaccination. These receptors all stem from an adult in good health.

This chain joins TRBV28 and TRBJ1-6, with a weak D call TRBD1 (5 bases). Per germline, CDR1 MDHEN and CDR2 SYDVKM. This CDR3 comprises 15 residues. V was clipped by 3 bases and J by 4 bases, with 10 bases between them. The CDR3 DNA reads as TGTGCCAGCAGTTTCTCCGGGGGTTATAATTCACCCCTCCACTTT. This sequence encodes CASSFSGGYNSPLHF.

This rearrangement joins TRBV29-1 to TRBJ1-2; D is perhaps TRBD1 (6 bases). The CDR3 has 11 residues. Trimming took off 7 bases at V and 7 bases at J, with 13 bases between the two ends. CDR1 and CDR2 (germline): SQVTM, ANQGSEA. Written as DNA, the CDR3 is TGCAGCGCCCAAGAGGGGGGTGGCTACACCTTC. This encodes CSAQEGGGYTF.

The J gene is TRBJ1-5, the V gene TRBV2; D is ambiguous. Trimming removed 4 bases at V and 7 bases at J, with 17 bases between. The CDR3 contains 15 residues. Per germline, CDR1 SNHLY and CDR2 FYNNEI. CDR3 region: CASSVGPTGNQPQHF. The CDR3 DNA follows: TGTGCCAGCAGTGTAGGGCCTACTGGTAACCAGCCCCAGCATTTT.

The V call is TRBV6-1, the J call TRBJ1-2; D perhaps matches TRBD1 (5 bases). Trimming removed 2 bases at V and 7 bases at J, with 11 bases between. The CDR3 spans 13 residues. Germline lookup yields CDR1 MNHNS and CDR2 SASEGT. For the CDR3, the DNA is TGTGCCAGCAGTGAAAGCAGGGAGGGTGGCTACACCTTC. Protein sequence: CASSESREGGYTF.

The genes are TRBV4-1 and TRBJ1-6, with D uncertain. Germline V gene lookup returns CDR1 MGHRA and CDR2 YSYEKL. The CDR3 spans 17 residues. Deletions cut 0 bases from V and 0 bases from J, with 9 bases between. CDR3 DNA sequence: TGCGCCAGCAGCCAAGACGAACATAGCTCCTATAATTCACCCCTCCACTTT. This sequence encodes CASSQDEHSSYNSPLHF.

The gene calls are TRBV13 and TRBJ1-4, with 7 bases that match TRBD1. The trim removed 5 bases at V and 8 bases at J, leaving 8 bases unmatched. The CDR3 totals 14 residues. Germline V gene lookup returns CDR1 PRHDT and CDR2 FYEKMQ (reference sequence). The CDR3 reads CASSLGTGEEKLFF. In DNA form, the CDR3 reads TGTGCCAGCAGCCTCGGAACAGGGGAGGAAAAACTGTTTTTT.

The rearrangement joins TRBV5-1 to TRBJ1-2; D not resolved. Trimming cost V 4 bases and J 7 bases, with 11 bases left between them. This CDR3 comprises 12 residues. Germline V CDR1 and CDR2: SGHRS, YFSETQ. CDR3 nucleotides: TGCGCCAGCAGCCTGGCAGACTCTGGCTACACCTTC. Protein sequence: CASSLADSGYTF.

This chain connects TRBV12-3 or TRBV12-4 to TRBJ1-2, with unresolved D. The V and J ends lost 8 bases and 3 bases respectively, with 13 bases between them. The CDR3 runs to 13 residues. CDR3 residues: CASGNNIDYGYTF. CDR3 DNA sequence: TGTGCCAGCGGGAATAATATAGACTATGGCTACACCTTC.

This clone appeared once. This chain joins TRBV7-8 and TRBJ2-1; no firm D call. This CDR3 contains 15 residues. Trimming cost V 5 bases and J 3 bases, with 14 bases left between them. Germline assignment: CDR1 SGHVS and CDR2 FQNEAQ. CDR3 residues: CASSPFPPSYNEQFF. CDR3 nucleotide sequence: TGTGCCAGCAGCCCTTTCCCCCCTAGCTACAATGAGCAGTTCTTC. The full variable domain, rest sourced from reference TRBV7-8 and TRBJ2-1, is GAGVSQSPRYKVAKRGQDVALRCDPISGHVSLFWYQQALGQGPEFLTYFQNEAQLDKSGLPSDRFFAERPEGSVSTLKIQRTQQEDSAVYLCASSPFPPSYNEQFFGPGTRLTVL.

This rearrangement joins TRBV5-6 to TRBJ1-6; D not resolved. There are 17 residues in the CDR3. Per germline, CDR1 SGHDT and CDR2 YYEEEE. V lost 0 bases, J lost 2 bases, and 12 bases lay in between. DNA for the CDR3: TGTGCCAGCAGCTTGGCGGGGTTTGGGACCTATAATTCACCCCTCCACTTT. Protein product: CASSLAGFGTYNSPLHF.

The chain links TRBV11-1 to TRBJ2-3, with D possibly matching TRBD2 (7 bases). The CDR3 consists of 13 residues. Germline CDR1 reads SGHAT; CDR2 reads FQDESV (reference sequence). The V gene lost 5 bases and the J gene lost 5 bases, with 11 bases spanning the gap. The CDR3 bases are TGTGCCAGCAGCGGGGGGGCGGTAGATACGCAGTATTTT. Translation: CASSGGAVDTQYF.